A single sample is the source of the 14 T cell receptor beta chains below, sequenced in a study of CD8 T cells in ankylosing spondylitis. MiXCR, applied by TCRdb to the 5' RACE reads, yields one record per CDR3 protein. The profile shows about 800,000 distinct CDR3 sequences, roughly 10% of them singletons. No antigen has been assigned to these receptors. Findings and limits, study-wide: Characteristic of ankylosing spondylitis blood, it appeared, was a TCR beta motif comprising about eight highly homologous variants.

Sequenced material: blood, either unsorted or a sorted T cell fraction (not recorded which). Receptor source: a male donor with ankylosing spondylitis.

There are a few counts of this clonotype. The J gene is TRBJ1-2, the V gene TRBV6-1; D uncertain. Germline CDR1 is MNHNS and CDR2 is SASEGT. There are 13 residues in the CDR3. Trimming cost V 6 bases and J 4 bases, with 12 bases left between them. The CDR3 here is CASRKTAVYGYTF. CDR3 nucleotides: TGTGCCAGCAGAAAAACTGCTGTCTATGGCTACACCTTC.

In its sample, this clonotype was seen many times. The chain couples TRBV20-1 to TRBJ2-4; 7 bases map to TRBD2. Germline loops: CDR1 DFQATT, CDR2 SNEGSKA (reference sequence). There are 15 residues in the CDR3. Trimming took 6 bases from V and 1 from J; bases not matched to a gene: 9. CDR3 sequence reads: CSAPGLPGAKNIQYF. CDR3 bases: TGCAGTGCGCCGGGACTACCAGGGGCCAAAAACATTCAGTACTTC.

The chain recombines TRBV5-1 with TRBJ1-3, with 10 positions matching TRBD1. The germline gives CDR1 SGHRS, CDR2 YFSETQ. Trimming cost V 4 bases and J 8 bases; bases outside gene matches: 6. This CDR3 is 14 amino acids long. CDR3 nucleotide sequence: TGCGCCAGCAGCGTGGGGACAGGGGTTGACACCATATATTTT. Translated: CASSVGTGVDTIYF.

The chain employs TRBV7-2 and TRBJ2-3, with D uncertain. The V gene lost 8 bases and the J gene lost 5 bases, with 11 bases spanning the gap. Germline V gene sequence: CDR1 SGHTA, CDR2 FQGNSA. The CDR3 covers 12 residues. CDR3 nucleotides: TGTGCCAGCGGAGTAGATAGAGATACGCAGTATTTT. Translating it yields CASGVDRDTQYF.

A note on this clonotype: The conserved final phenylalanine or tryptophan is absent from the CDR3, which likely points to a read error. This rearrangement joins TRBV11-2 to TRBJ2-3; D unclear. V was shortened by 5 bases and J by 4 bases, with 4 bases between the two germline ends. Looked up from germline, CDR1 is SGHAT and CDR2 is FQNNGV. CDR3 length: 11 residues. CDR3 sequence (DNA): TGTGCCAGCAGCCAACCAGATACGCAGTATTTA. Translating gives CASSQPDTQYL.

This clonotype was counted only a few times. The J gene is TRBJ2-1, the V gene TRBV11-2; weak D call: TRBD2 (6 bases). The CDR3 contains 14 residues. Germline V gene lookup returns CDR1 SGHAT and CDR2 FQNNGV. V was cut by 5 bases and J by 2 bases, with 10 bases left in between. The DNA for the CDR3 is TGTGCCAGCAGCCCCTGGGGGGCCTACAATGAGCAGTTCTTC. It specifies CASSPWGAYNEQFF.

CDR3 region: CASSQVSGGMFVTEQYF. The CDR3 DNA follows: TGCGCCAGCAGCCAGGTTAGCGGGGGGATGTTTGTTACTGAGCAGTACTTC. The chain carries TRBV5-1 and TRBJ2-7; 10 nucleotides line up with TRBD2. The CDR3 is made up of 17 amino acids. Unmatched junction bases numbered 17, after V lost 4 bases and J lost 7 bases. The V gene's germline CDR1 is SGHRS and CDR2 YFSETQ.

The V and J genes are TRBV9 and TRBJ1-1; a weak D match, TRBD1 (6 bases). The length of the CDR3 is 15 residues. Germline V gene data show CDR1 as SGDLS and CDR2 as YYNGEE. Trimming took 4 bases from V and 1 from J, leaving 14 bases between them. Written as DNA, the CDR3 is TGTGCCAGCAGCTTCTCCGGGACAAAGAACACTGAAGCTTTCTTT. This translates into CASSFSGTKNTEAFF.

The chain has TRBV5-1 and TRBJ2-1; 9 positions match TRBD1. Germline V gene lookup returns CDR1 SGHRS and CDR2 YFSETQ. The CDR3 spans 14 residues. Trimming took 7 bases from V and 8 from J; bases not matched to a gene: 10. DNA of the CDR3: TGCGCCAGCGGCCCCGATGGACAGGGGTATGAGCAGTTCTTC. It yields the protein CASGPDGQGYEQFF.

This clonotype was seen a few times. In nucleotides, the CDR3 is TGTGCCATCAGCAATCGGGCCGGTGGCACAGATACGCAGTATTTT. Translated, it gives CAISNRAGGTDTQYF. The V call is TRBV10-3, the J call TRBJ2-3, with D unclear. V was trimmed by 6 bases and J by 1 base, leaving 14 bases between them. Germline assignment: CDR1 ENHRY and CDR2 SYGVKD. The length of the CDR3 is 15 residues.

This clonotype was recorded at least ten times. Sequence at one end of the junction differs from germline and may be a read error. The chain combines TRBV5-1 with TRBJ1-1, with 9 bases aligning to TRBD1. Germline V CDR1 and CDR2: SGHRS, YFSETQ. The CDR3 runs to 15 residues. CDR3 sequence (DNA): TGTGCCAGCAGCCTGGACAGGGGCCTGAACACTGAAGCTTTCTTT. Translation: CASSLDRGLNTEAFF.

The sample holds a few counts of this clonotype. The rearrangement links TRBV20-1 to TRBJ1-3, with D maybe TRBD1 (5 bases). Germline assignment: CDR1 DFQATT and CDR2 SNEGSKA (reference sequence). The CDR3 is 13 amino acids. Trimming pared 5 bases from V and 3 bases from J, leaving 11 bases between. CDR3 coding DNA: TGCAGTGCTGAACGGGACGGTGGAAACACCATATATTTT. Amino acids: CSAERDGGNTIYF.

This clonotype has a handful of counts. The gene calls are TRBV7-9 and TRBJ2-7; D is undetermined. The CDR3 is made up of 15 amino acids. V was cut by 5 bases and J by 4 bases, with 18 bases left in between. CDR1 and CDR2 from the germline V gene are SEHNR and FQNEAQ (reference sequence). The CDR3 DNA is TGTGCCAGCAGCCCTCCCGGCGGTATAGGGTACGAGCAGTACTTC. Translating gives CASSPPGGIGYEQYF.

This clonotype was detected a few times. This chain connects TRBV10-3 to TRBJ1-1; D might be TRBD1 (6 bases). The CDR3 consists of 15 residues. V was cut by 6 bases and J by 0 bases, with 14 bases left in between. The germline V gene has CDR1 ENHRY and CDR2 SYGVKD. The CDR3 here is CAIRRGTLLNTEAFF. The CDR3 coding sequence is TGTGCCATCAGGAGGGGGACATTACTGAACACTGAAGCTTTCTTT.